This entry concerns a single T cell receptor beta chain. The data stem from a study of blood T cell repertoires in COVID-19. CDR1 and CDR2 from the germline V gene are MDHEN and SYDVKM. The ends were cut back, 2 bases at V and 2 bases at J, with 19 bases in the middle. This CDR3 comprises 17 residues. Sequenced by immunoSEQ multiplex PCR; TCRdb stores in-frame clones only, minus some. The sample contains approximately 150,000 clones, around 81% of which appear only once. The sequencing input was peripheral blood. The sequence was collected from a man aged 60 to 69 with active or convalescent COVID-19. The chain is built from TRBV28 and TRBJ2-7; D may be TRBD2 (5 bases). The DNA for the CDR3 is TGTGCCAGCAGTTTAAGTCCTAAAGGCGGGTATACCTACGAGCAGTACTTC. It specifies CASSLSPKGGYTYEQYF.